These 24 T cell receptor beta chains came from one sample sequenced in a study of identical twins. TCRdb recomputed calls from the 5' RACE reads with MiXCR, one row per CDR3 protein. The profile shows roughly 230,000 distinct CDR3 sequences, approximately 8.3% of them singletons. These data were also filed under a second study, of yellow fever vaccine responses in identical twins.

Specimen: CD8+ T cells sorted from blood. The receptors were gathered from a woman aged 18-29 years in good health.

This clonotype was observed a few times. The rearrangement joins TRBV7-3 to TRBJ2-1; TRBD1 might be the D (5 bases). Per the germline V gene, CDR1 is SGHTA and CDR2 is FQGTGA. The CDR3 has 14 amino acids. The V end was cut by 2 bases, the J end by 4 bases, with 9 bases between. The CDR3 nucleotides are TGTGCCAGCAGCTTATCGGACAATTACAATGAGCAGTTCTTC. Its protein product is CASSLSDNYNEQFF.

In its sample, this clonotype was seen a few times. CDR3 in amino acids: CSAKQGLSYEQYF. The CDR3 DNA follows: TGCAGTGCCAAACAGGGTCTCAGTTACGAGCAGTACTTC. The chain joins TRBV20-1 to TRBJ2-7, with a possible D match to TRBD1 (6 bases). The CDR3 runs 13 residues. Trimming took off 6 bases at V and 4 bases at J, with 16 bases between the two ends. Germline V gene data show CDR1 as DFQATT and CDR2 as SNEGSKA (reference sequence).

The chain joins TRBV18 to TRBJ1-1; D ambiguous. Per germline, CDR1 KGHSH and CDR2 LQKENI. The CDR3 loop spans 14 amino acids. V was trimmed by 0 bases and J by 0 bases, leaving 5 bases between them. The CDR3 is CASSPPAVNTEAFF. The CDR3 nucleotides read TGTGCCAGCTCACCACCCGCGGTGAACACTGAAGCTTTCTTT.

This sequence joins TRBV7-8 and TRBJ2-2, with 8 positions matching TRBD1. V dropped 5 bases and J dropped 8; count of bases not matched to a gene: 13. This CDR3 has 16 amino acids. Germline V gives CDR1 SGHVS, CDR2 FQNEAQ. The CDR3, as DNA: TGTGCCAGCAGCCCACGGACAGGGTGGGATTTGGGGGAGCTGTTTTTT. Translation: CASSPRTGWDLGELFF.

The CDR3 is CASSSTRTGGFFEQYF. For the CDR3, the DNA is TGTGCCAGCAGCTCTACTCGGACAGGGGGGTTTTTCGAGCAGTACTTC. This chain uses TRBV7-9 with TRBJ2-7; 10 nucleotides match TRBD1. The CDR3 spans 16 residues. The junction had 12 bases not matched to a gene; V was cut back by 4 bases and J by 6 bases. Germline V lookup: CDR1 SEHNR, CDR2 FQNEAQ (reference sequence).

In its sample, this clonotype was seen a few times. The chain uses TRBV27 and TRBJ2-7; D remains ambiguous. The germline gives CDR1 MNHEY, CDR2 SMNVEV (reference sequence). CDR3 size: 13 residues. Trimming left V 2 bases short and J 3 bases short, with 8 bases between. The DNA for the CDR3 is TGTGCCAGCAGTTTAACAGCGTACTACGAGCAGTACTTC. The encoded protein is CASSLTAYYEQYF.

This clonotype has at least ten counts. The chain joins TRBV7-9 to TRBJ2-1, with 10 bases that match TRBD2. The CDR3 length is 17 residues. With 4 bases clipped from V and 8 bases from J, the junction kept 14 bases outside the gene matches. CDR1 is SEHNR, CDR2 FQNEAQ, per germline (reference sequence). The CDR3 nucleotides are TGTGCCAGCAGCTCTTCCGGGACTAGCGACATGGGCCATGAGCAGTTCTTC. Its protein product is CASSSSGTSDMGHEQFF.

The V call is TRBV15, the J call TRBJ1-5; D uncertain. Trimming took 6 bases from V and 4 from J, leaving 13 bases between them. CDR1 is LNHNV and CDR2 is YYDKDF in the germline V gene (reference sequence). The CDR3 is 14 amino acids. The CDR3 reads CATRNLDPNQPQHF. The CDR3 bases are TGTGCCACCAGGAACTTGGACCCAAATCAGCCCCAGCATTTT.

The CDR3 loop is CSARDWGLAGNEQFF. The CDR3 DNA is TGCAGTGCTAGAGATTGGGGACTAGCGGGAAATGAGCAGTTCTTC. The chain links TRBV20-1 to TRBJ2-1, with 13 positions matching TRBD2. Germline lookup yields CDR1 DFQATT and CDR2 SNEGSKA (reference sequence). The CDR3 has 15 amino acids. V lost 0 bases, J lost 7 bases, and 3 bases stayed unmatched.

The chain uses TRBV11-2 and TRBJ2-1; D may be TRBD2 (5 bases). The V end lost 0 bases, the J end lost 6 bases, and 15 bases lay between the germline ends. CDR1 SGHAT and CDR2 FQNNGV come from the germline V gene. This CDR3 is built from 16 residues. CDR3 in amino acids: CASSLDAAGAPNEQFF. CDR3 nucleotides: TGTGCCAGCAGCTTAGATGCCGCGGGCGCCCCCAATGAGCAGTTCTTC.

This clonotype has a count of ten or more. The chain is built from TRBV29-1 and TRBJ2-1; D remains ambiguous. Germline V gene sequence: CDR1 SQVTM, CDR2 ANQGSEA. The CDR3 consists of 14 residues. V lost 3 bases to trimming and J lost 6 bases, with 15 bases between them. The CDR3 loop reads CSVETPGLINEQFF. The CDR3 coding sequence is TGCAGCGTTGAGACCCCGGGCCTAATCAATGAGCAGTTCTTC.

Here the CDR3 DNA reads TGTGCCAGCAGACGACCTTTACTAGCGGGAGAGGTTGAGCAGTTCTTC. Residues: CASRRPLLAGEVEQFF. This chain uses TRBV28 with TRBJ2-1, with 11 bases matching TRBD2. The V segment lost 6 bases and the J segment 9 bases; nucleotides outside the gene matches: 13. The CDR3 has 16 residues. The germline V gene encodes CDR1 MDHEN and CDR2 SYDVKM.

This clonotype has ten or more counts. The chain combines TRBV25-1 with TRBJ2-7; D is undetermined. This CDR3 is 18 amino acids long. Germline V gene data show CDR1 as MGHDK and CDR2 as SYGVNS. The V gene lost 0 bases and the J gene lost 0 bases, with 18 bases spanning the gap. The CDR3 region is CASSEYNPSVESSYEQYF. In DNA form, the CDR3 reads TGTGCCAGCAGTGAATATAACCCCAGCGTCGAGAGCTCCTACGAGCAGTACTTC.

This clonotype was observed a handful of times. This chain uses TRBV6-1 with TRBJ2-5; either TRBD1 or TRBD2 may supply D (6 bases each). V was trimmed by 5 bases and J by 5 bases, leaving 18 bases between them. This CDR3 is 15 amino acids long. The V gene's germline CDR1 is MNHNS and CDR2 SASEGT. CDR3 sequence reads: CASSSWGLGGETQYF. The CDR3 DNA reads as TGTGCCAGCAGTAGCTGGGGGCTTGGAGGGGAGACCCAGTACTTC.

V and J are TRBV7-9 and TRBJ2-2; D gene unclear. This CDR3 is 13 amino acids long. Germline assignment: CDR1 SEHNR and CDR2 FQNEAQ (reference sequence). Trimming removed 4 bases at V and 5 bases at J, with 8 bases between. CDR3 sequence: CASSWSVTGELFF. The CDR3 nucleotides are TGTGCCAGCAGCTGGTCGGTTACCGGGGAGCTGTTTTTT.

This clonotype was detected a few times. CDR3 coding DNA: TGTGCCTGGAGTGTCGCCGTGGAGGCCGGGGAGCTGTTTTTT. Protein product: CAWSVAVEAGELFF. The chain uses TRBV30 and TRBJ2-2; TRBD2 might be the D (5 bases). The V gene lost 0 bases and the J gene lost 6 bases, with 11 bases spanning the gap. The CDR3 length is 14 residues. The germline V gene encodes CDR1 GTSNPN and CDR2 SVGIG (reference sequence).

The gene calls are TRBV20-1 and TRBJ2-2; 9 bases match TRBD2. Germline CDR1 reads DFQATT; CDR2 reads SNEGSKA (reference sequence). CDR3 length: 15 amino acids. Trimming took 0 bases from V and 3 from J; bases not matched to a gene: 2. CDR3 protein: CSARDLAGDTGELFF. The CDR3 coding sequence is TGCAGTGCTAGAGATTTAGCGGGGGACACCGGGGAGCTGTTTTTT.

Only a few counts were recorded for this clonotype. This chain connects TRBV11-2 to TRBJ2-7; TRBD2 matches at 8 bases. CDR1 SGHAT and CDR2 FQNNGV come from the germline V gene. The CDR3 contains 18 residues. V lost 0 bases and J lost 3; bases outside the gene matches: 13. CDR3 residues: CASSLEGSSGAPNYEQYF. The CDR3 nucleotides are TGTGCCAGCAGCTTAGAAGGGAGTAGCGGGGCCCCCAACTACGAGCAGTACTTC.

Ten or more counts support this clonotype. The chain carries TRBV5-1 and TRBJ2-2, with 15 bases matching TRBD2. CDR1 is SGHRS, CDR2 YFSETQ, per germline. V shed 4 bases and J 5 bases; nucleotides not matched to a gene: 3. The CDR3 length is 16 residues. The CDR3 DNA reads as TGCGCCAGCAGCCCCGGACTAGCGGGGGGGACCGGGGAGCTGTTTTTT. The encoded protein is CASSPGLAGGTGELFF.

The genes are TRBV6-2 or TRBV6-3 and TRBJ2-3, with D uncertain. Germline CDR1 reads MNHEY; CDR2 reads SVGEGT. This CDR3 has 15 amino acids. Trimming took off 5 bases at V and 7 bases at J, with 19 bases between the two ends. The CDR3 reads CASSPDPPYNNTQYF. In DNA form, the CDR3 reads TGTGCCAGCAGTCCGGACCCCCCCTACAACAATACGCAGTATTTT.

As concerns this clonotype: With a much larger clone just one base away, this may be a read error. The CDR3 protein is CASSPRETAAMYKQYF. CDR3 nucleotide sequence: TGTGCCAGCAGTCCACGGGAGACCGCGGCCATGTACAAGCAGTACTTC. This sequence joins TRBV28 and TRBJ2-7; a possible D gene is TRBD2 (6 bases). Per germline, CDR1 MDHEN and CDR2 SYDVKM. Trimming cost V 5 bases and J 8 bases, with 25 bases left between them. The CDR3 consists of 16 residues.

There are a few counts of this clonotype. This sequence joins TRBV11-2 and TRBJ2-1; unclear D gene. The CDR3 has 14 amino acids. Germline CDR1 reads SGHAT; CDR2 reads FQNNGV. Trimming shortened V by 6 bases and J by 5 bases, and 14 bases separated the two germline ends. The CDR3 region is CASSGSAGHNEQFF. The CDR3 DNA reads TGTGCCAGCAGTGGCTCGGCTGGTCACAATGAGCAGTTCTTC.

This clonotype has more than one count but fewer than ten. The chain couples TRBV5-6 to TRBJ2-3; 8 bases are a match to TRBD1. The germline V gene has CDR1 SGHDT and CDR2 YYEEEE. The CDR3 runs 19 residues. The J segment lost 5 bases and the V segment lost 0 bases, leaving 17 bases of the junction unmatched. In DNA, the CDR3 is TGTGCCAGCAGCTTGGCAGCCCGACCGCAGGGGGCTGTTTTAGATACGCAGTATTTT. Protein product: CASSLAARPQGAVLDTQYF.

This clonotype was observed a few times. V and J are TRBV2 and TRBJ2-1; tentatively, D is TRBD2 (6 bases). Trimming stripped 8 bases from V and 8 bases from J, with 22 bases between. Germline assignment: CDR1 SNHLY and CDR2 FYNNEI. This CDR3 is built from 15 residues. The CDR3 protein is CASLLGTPTSDEQFF. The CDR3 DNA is TGTGCCAGCCTTCTCGGGACTCCTACGTCGGATGAGCAGTTCTTC.